Listed below are T cell receptor beta chains from one sample, sequenced in a study of T cells in Graves' hyperthyroidism and ophthalmopathy. MiXCR, applied by TCRdb to the multiplex PCR reads, yields one record per CDR3 protein. The sample records about 350,000 distinct CDR3 sequences, 15% being singletons. The sequenced sample was blood. The receptors come from a woman in her sixties with Graves' ophthalmopathy. CDR3s include the opening cysteine and the closing phenylalanine or tryptophan. Each record gives: V gene, clone size, J gene, D gene, CDR3 DNA, CDR3 protein. D genes are given only for firm matches. Clone size, where shown, is once, few, many, or a class for clones that have expanded.

TRBV30	many	TRBJ2-7	TRBD2	TGTGCCTGGAGGAGTCTAGCGGGAGGTTCGAGAGGCGAGCAGTACTTC	CAWRSLAGGSRGEQYF
TRBV29-1	NA	TRBJ1-5	NA	TGCAGCGTTGGAGGGGGCAATCAGCCCCAGCATTTT	CSVGGGNQPQHF
TRBV30	many	TRBJ2-2	TRBD2	TGTGCCTGGAGTGTACGCGGGGGAGCGAACACCGGGGAGCTGTTTTTT	CAWSVRGGANTGELFF
TRBV5-1	many	TRBJ1-4	NA	TGCGCCAGCAGCTTCGGGGGGCTCGAAAAACTGTTTTTT	CASSFGGLEKLFF
TRBV20-1	NA	TRBJ2-1	TRBD2	TGCAGTGCTGGCGGGGCGGGAGCTTTTGGAAATGAGCAGTTCTTC	CSAGGAGAFGNEQFF
TRBV7-3	many	TRBJ2-2	TRBD1	TGTGCCAGCAGCTCGCAGGGGGCGGTCACCGGGGAGCTGTTTTTT	CASSSQGAVTGELFF
TRBV2	many	TRBJ1-5	TRBD1	TGTGCCAGCATGCGAGGGGGCTTGGGTCAGCCCCAGCATTTT	CASMRGGLGQPQHF
TRBV5-1	many	TRBJ2-2	NA	TGCGCCAGCAGTGCACAGGCTAACACCGGGGAGCTGTTTTTT	CASSAQANTGELFF
TRBV7-2	many	TRBJ2-7	TRBD2	TGTGCCAGCAGCTTCGGACTAGCTCCCTACGAGCAGTACTTC	CASSFGLAPYEQYF
TRBV5-1	NA	TRBJ2-3	TRBD2	TGCGCCAGCAGCTTCGGCGGGAGAGATAATACGCAGTATTTT	CASSFGGRDNTQYF
TRBV30	many	TRBJ2-7	TRBD2	TGTGCCTGGAGGACTAGCGGGTACGAGCAGTACTTC	CAWRTSGYEQYF
TRBV5-1	many	TRBJ1-5	NA	TGCGCCAGCAGCTTAGAGGGCGGTCAGCCCCAGCATTTT	CASSLEGGQPQHF
TRBV12-3/TRBV12-4	many	TRBJ2-6	NA	TGTGCCAGCACCCGGGAGTACTCTGGGGCCAACGTCCTGACTTTC	CASTREYSGANVLTF
TRBV12-3/TRBV12-4	many	TRBJ2-1	TRBD2	TGTGCCAGCATTAATAGTGGCAGGTCGACTAGCGGGAGCGGCTCCTACAATGAGCAGTTCTTC	CASINSGRSTSGSGSYNEQFF
TRBV5-1	many	TRBJ2-3	NA	TGCGCCAGCAGCTTAGAAGGAGGGCCGTATACAGATACGCAGTATTTT	CASSLEGGPYTDTQYF
TRBV6-5	many	TRBJ2-3	NA	TGTGCCAGCAGTTACAGACAGCCTAGCACAGATACGCAGTATTTT	CASSYRQPSTDTQYF
TRBV6-2/TRBV6-3	few	TRBJ1-6	NA	TGTGCCAGCAGAGGGGAAACCTATAATTCACCCCTCCACTTT	CASRGETYNSPLHF
TRBV30	NA	TRBJ1-1	NA	TGTGCCTGGAGTGTCGGGACGAACACTGAAGCTTTCTTT	CAWSVGTNTEAFF
TRBV20-1	few	TRBJ2-1	TRBD2	TGCAGTGCTAGCCCCCTCAGCGGGAGCTCCTACAATGAGCAGTTCTTC	CSASPLSGSSYNEQFF
TRBV2	NA	TRBJ2-2	NA	TGTGCCAGCAGTGAAGCTGTGGGAAACACCGGGGAGCTGGTTTTT	CASSEAVGNTGELVF
TRBV20-1	many	TRBJ2-3	TRBD1	TGCAGTGCTAGTTCGCAGGGGGCCACAGATACGCAGTATTTT	CSASSQGATDTQYF
TRBV15	many	TRBJ2-7	TRBD2	TGTGCCACCAGCAGAGAATGGCTAGCGGGAGTCGAGCAGTACTTC	CATSREWLAGVEQYF
TRBV6-1	many	TRBJ1-2	TRBD1	TGTGCCAGCAGTTACACAGGGGGCGCAAATGGCTACACCTTC	CASSYTGGANGYTF
TRBV7-9	NA	TRBJ1-1	NA	TGTGCCAGCAGCTTATCCCAGTTTGACACTGAAGCTTTCTTT	CASSLSQFDTEAFF
TRBV7-2	many	TRBJ2-7	TRBD2	TGTGCCAGCAGCTTACAGGAGATCGGGGCGGGAGGTGGCGAGCAGTACTTC	CASSLQEIGAGGGEQYF